This entry concerns a single T cell receptor beta chain. The read finishes 3 residues shy of the CDR3 end, and the germline J gene is used to complete it. This sample is drawn from a study of T cells in women clearing cervical HPV infection. Germline lookup yields CDR1 SSHAT and CDR2 FNYEAQ (reference sequence). J lost 7 bases, V lost 0 bases, and 4 bases had no gene match. The CDR3 covers 17 residues. TCRdb's table, derived via immunoSEQ multiplex PCR, lists solely in-frame clones and lacks some. The sample table sets out some 30,000 clones. This chain links TRBV7-7 with TRBJ2-1, with 15 bases matching TRBD2. The sequence was collected from a woman aged 18-70 years with a cervical HPV16 infection that either progressed to CIN3+ or cleared (not recorded which). Sequencing used blood buffy coat. The CDR3 protein is CASSLAVGTSGRNEQFF. The CDR3 DNA, read in part, is TGTGCCAGCAGCTTAGCGGTCGGGACTAGCGGGAGGAATGAG. Looking up the rest from reference TRBV7-7 and TRBJ2-1 gives the full variable domain: GAGVSQSPRYKVTKRGQDVTLRCDPISSHATLYWYQQALGQGPEFLTYFNYEAQPDKSGLPSDRFSAERPEGSISTLTIQRTEQRDSAMYRCASSLAVGTSGRNEQFFGPGTRLTVL.